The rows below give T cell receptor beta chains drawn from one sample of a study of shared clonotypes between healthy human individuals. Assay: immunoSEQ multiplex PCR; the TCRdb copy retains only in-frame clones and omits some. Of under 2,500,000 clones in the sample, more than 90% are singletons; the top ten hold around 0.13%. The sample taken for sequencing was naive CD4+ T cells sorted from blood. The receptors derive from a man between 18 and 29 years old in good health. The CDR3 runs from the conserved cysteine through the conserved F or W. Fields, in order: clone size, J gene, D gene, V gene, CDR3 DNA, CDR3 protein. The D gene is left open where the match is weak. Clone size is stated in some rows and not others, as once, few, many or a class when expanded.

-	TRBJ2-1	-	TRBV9	TGTGCCAGCAGCGTAGCCGACAGCTCCTACAATGAGCAGTTCTTC	CASSVADSSYNEQFF
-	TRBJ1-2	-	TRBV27	TGTGCCAGCAGCCCGAGACAGGCGTATAACTATGGCTACACCTTC	CASSPRQAYNYGYTF
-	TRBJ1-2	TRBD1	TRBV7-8	TGTGCCAGCAGCTTATTACAGGGGGAACTTTATGGCTACACCTTC	CASSLLQGELYGYTF
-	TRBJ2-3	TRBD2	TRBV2	TGTGCCAGCAGTGAGCGGCTAGCGGGTAGCACAGATACGCAGTATTTT	CASSERLAGSTDTQYF
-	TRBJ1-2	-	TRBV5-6	TGTGCCAGCAGCTTGCCGGGGGGCCGGGACTATGGCTACACCTTC	CASSLPGGRDYGYTF
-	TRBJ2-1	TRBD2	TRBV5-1	TGCGCCAGCAGCCTGGTTGCGGGAGGGCCCTCCTACAATGAGCAGTTCTTC	CASSLVAGGPSYNEQFF
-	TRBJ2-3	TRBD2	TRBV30	TGTGCCTGGAGTTTAGGACTAGCGGGGGGAAGCACAGATACGCAGTATTTT	CAWSLGLAGGSTDTQYF
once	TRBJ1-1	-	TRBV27	TGTGCCAGCAGTTTGGAGGGGCGGATGAACACTGAAGCTTTCTTT	CASSLEGRMNTEAFF
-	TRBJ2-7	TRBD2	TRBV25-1	TGTGCCAGCAGTGAATCGCTAGCGGGGGACTACGAGCAGTACTTC	CASSESLAGDYEQYF
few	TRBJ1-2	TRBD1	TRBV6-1	TGTGCCAGCAGTGAAGCGGGACAGGGAAGCTACACCTTC	CASSEAGQGSYTF
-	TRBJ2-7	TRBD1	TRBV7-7	TGTGCTAGCAGCTTGGACAGGGAAGCTATCGAGCAGTACTTC	CASSLDREAIEQYF
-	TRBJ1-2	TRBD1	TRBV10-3	TGTGCCATCAGTACTGAGGGACAGGCAGGCTATGGCTACACCTTC	CAISTEGQAGYGYTF
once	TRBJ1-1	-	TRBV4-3	TGCGCCAGCAGCCAAGTTCTCAGTACTGAAGCTTTCTTT	CASSQVLSTEAFF
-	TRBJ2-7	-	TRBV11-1	TGTGCCAGCAGCCCGCGACCAGGGACCGGCGAGCAGTACTTC	CASSPRPGTGEQYF
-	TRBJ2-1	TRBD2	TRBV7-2	TGTGCCAGCAGCAACGGACTAGCGGGAGGGAGGCATGAGCAGTTCTTC	CASSNGLAGGRHEQFF
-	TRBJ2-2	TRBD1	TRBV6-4	TGTGCCAGCAGTGCGGACAGGGGAGGCGGGGAGCTGTTTTTT	CASSADRGGGELFF
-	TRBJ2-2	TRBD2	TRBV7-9	TGTGCCAGCCAGCTGGGGCTAGCGGGAGTGAACACCGGGGAGCTGTTTTTT	CASQLGLAGVNTGELFF
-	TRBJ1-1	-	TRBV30	TGTGCCTGGAGTGGACGAGGCCCTGGCGCTTTCTTT	CAWSGRGPGAFF
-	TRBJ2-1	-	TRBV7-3	TGTGCCAGCAGCAAGACTAGTGACAATGAGCAGTTCTTC	CASSKTSDNEQFF
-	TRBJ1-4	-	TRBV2	TGTGCCAGCAGTCTACAAGATGAAAAACTGTTTTTT	CASSLQDEKLFF
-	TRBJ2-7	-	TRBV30	TGTGCCTGGAGTATATCTATCGTGTACCCCTCCTACGAGCAGTACTTC	CAWSISIVYPSYEQYF
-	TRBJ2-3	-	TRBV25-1	TGTGCCACGGGGTTCACAGATACGCAGTATTTT	CATGFTDTQYF
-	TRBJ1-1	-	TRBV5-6	TGTGCCAGCAGCTTGCGGGCGGTCCTGAACACTGAAGCTTTCTTT	CASSLRAVLNTEAFF
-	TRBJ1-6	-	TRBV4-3	TGCGCCAGCAGCCAAGGAATGGGGGGTACCTATAATTCACCCCTCCACTTT	CASSQGMGGTYNSPLHF
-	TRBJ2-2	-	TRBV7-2	TGTGCCAGCAGACTAACAGGGAGGGTCGGGGAGCTGTTTTTT	CASRLTGRVGELFF
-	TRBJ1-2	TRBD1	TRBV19	TGTGCCAGTAGTATAGGCGGACAGGGCACGTATGGCTACACCTTC	CASSIGGQGTYGYTF
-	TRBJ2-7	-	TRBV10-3	TGTGCCAGTACCCCTGGAGGAGAGCCATACGAGCAGTACTTC	CASTPGGEPYEQYF
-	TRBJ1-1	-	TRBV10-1	TGCGCCAGCAGTGTGGGCCCACGCGTTTGGCAGGGGAGAAAAACTGAAGCTTTCTTT	CASSVGPRVWQGRKTEAFF
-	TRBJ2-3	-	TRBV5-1	TGCGCCAGCAGGATAACAGGAGACACAGATACGCAGTATTTT	CASRITGDTDTQYF
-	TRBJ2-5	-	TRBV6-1	TGTGCCAGCAGTGAATTTTACAGGGACCAAGAGACCCAGTACTTC	CASSEFYRDQETQYF
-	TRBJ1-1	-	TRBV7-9	TGTGCCAGCAGGTCCAAGGAAGGAAGGGGAAACACTGAAGCTTTCTTT	CASRSKEGRGNTEAFF
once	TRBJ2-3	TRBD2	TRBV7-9	TGTGCCAGCAGCTTCAGCGGGGGTATCACAGATACGCAGTATTTT	CASSFSGGITDTQYF
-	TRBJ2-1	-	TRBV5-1	TGCGCCAGCAGCTTGGACCCAGGGAATGGCAATGAGCAGTTCTTC	CASSLDPGNGNEQFF
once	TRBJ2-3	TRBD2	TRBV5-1	TGCGCCAGCAGCTTGGGTCTAGCGGGGGCGATAGTGGATACGCAGTATTTT	CASSLGLAGAIVDTQYF
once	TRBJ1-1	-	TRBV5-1	TGCGCCAGCAGCTTGCGCGCGGGCGGACTACACACTGAAGCTTTCTTT	CASSLRAGGLHTEAFF
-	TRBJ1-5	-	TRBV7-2	TGTGCCAGCAGCTTACAGGGGATACAGCATTTT	CASSLQGIQHF
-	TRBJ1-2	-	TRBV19	TGTGCCAGTTCCGCCGGACGGAACTATGGCTACACCTTC	CASSAGRNYGYTF
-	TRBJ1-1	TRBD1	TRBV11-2	TGTGCCAGCAGGACAGGGCTGAACACTGAAGCTTTCTTT	CASRTGLNTEAFF
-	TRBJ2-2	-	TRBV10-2	TGCGCCAGCAGTGAGCCCTACACCGGGGAGCTGTTTTTT	CASSEPYTGELFF
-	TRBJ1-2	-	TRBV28	TGTGCCAGCAGCCCCGGGGGGGGACCCTATGGCTACACCTTC	CASSPGGGPYGYTF
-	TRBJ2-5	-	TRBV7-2	TGTGCCAGCAGCTCCGGACCAAGTTTGTCTCAAGAGACCCAGTACTTC	CASSSGPSLSQETQYF
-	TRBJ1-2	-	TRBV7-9	TGTGCCAGCAGCCGATACCGGGACTCATTATATGGCTACACCTTC	CASSRYRDSLYGYTF
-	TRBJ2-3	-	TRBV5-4	TGTGCCAGCAGCTTGGAGGCCGTGGGAGATACGCAGTATTTT	CASSLEAVGDTQYF
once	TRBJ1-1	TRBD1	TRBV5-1	TGCGCCAGCAGCTTGACACAGGGGATGGGCACTGAAGCTTTCTTT	CASSLTQGMGTEAFF
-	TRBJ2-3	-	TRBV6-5	TGTGCCAGCAGTATGACTCCAAGCACAGATACGCAGTATTTT	CASSMTPSTDTQYF
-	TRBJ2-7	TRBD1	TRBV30	TGTGCCTGGGACCCAGGACAGGGCAGCTACGAGCAGTACTTC	CAWDPGQGSYEQYF
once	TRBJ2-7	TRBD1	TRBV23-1	TGCGCCATCCTCCAAGGGGCAGGGGGCGTCCACGAGCAGTACTTC	CAILQGAGGVHEQYF
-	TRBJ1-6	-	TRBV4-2	TGTGCCAGCAGCCAAGATGTTCAAGGGCGCGATTCACCCCTCCACTTT	CASSQDVQGRDSPLHF
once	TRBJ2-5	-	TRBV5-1	TGCGCCAGCAGCTTGGAAGGGGGAGGGGAGACCCAGTACTTC	CASSLEGGGETQYF
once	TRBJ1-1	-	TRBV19	TGTGCCAGTAGTATAGATCGGGGGACTGAAGCTTTCTTT	CASSIDRGTEAFF
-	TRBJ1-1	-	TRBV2	TGTGCCAGCAGAGGGGTCGCTGAAGCTTTCTTT	CASRGVAEAFF
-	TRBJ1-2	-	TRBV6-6	TGTGCCAGCAGTTACTCGGAAGGGGCTAGCTACACCTTC	CASSYSEGASYTF
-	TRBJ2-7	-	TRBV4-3	TGCGCCAGCAGCCAAGGTCTAGCGCTCGAGCAGTACTTC	CASSQGLALEQYF
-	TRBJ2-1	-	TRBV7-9	TGTGCCAGCAGCTCACGGGACTCGACCAATGAGCAGTTCTTC	CASSSRDSTNEQFF
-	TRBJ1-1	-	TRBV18	TGTGCCAGCTCACCGGAAGGGCGACTGGAAGCTTTCTTT	CASSPEGRLEAFF
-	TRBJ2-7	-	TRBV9	TGTGCCAGCAACCAAGGCGCCTCCGACTACGAGCAGTACTTC	CASNQGASDYEQYF
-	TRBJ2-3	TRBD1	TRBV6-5	TGTGCCAGCAGTTCATTACAGGGGGCTGACACAGATACGCAGTATTTT	CASSSLQGADTDTQYF
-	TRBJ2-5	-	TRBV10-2	TGCGCCAGCAGTGAGCCGATTCGAGCGGACCAAGAGACCCAGTACTTC	CASSEPIRADQETQYF
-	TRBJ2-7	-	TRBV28	TGTGCCAGCCAGACGGAATACGAGCAGTACTTC	CASQTEYEQYF
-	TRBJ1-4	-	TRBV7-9	TGTGCCAGCAGCTTAGCTGTCGAAAAACTGTTTTTT	CASSLAVEKLFF